Listed below are T cell receptor beta chains from one sample, sequenced in a study of response to subunit inactivated influenza vaccine. TCRdb recomputed calls from the RT-PCR reads with MiXCR, one row per CDR3 protein. This sample carries hundreds of thousands of distinct CDR3 sequences, around 15% of them seen once, and the ten largest clones take 7.5% to 9%. The input for sequencing was PBMCs from blood, taken roughly 15 days before vaccination. The origin of the receptors is a man in his fifties who received an inactivated influenza vaccine. Each CDR3 is given with its conserved first and last residue. Each record gives: CDR3 length, D gene, clone size, J gene, V gene, CDR3 protein, CDR3 DNA. A D gene is named only where the DNA matches it firmly. Size tells how often a clone was seen (once, few, many) or the class of an expanded clone, and some rows leave it out.

13 | - | - | TRBJ2-3 | TRBV5-1 | CASSLDQRETQYF | TGCGCCAGCAGCTTGGATCAACGCGAGACGCAGTATTTT
16 | - | - | TRBJ2-1 | TRBV18 | CASSPLGQGAMYEQFF | TGTGCCAGCTCACCCCTTGGCCAGGGCGCTATGTATGAGCAGTTCTTC
13 | - | few | TRBJ2-7 | TRBV20-1 | CSARDAGKYEQYF | TGCAGTGCTAGAGATGCAGGGAAATACGAGCAGTACTTC
16 | TRBD1 | many | TRBJ1-1 | TRBV10-3 | CAISESRTGGGTEAFF | TGTGCCATCAGTGAGTCGCGGACAGGGGGGGGCACTGAAGCTTTCTTT
14 | TRBD1 | many | TRBJ1-1 | TRBV7-2 | CASSFGTANTEAFF | TGTGCCAGCAGTTTTGGGACAGCGAACACTGAAGCTTTCTTT
15 | TRBD1 | - | TRBJ2-7 | TRBV18 | CASSPGTGVNYEQYF | TGTGCCAGCTCCCCCGGGACAGGTGTAAACTACGAGCAGTACTTC
12 | - | few | TRBJ1-1 | TRBV20-1 | CSAPGYGPEAFF | TGCAGTGCCCCTGGCTATGGGCCTGAAGCTTTCTTT
14 | - | - | TRBJ2-7 | TRBV6-2/TRBV6-3 | CASSYGGATYEQYF | TGTGCCAGCAGTTACGGGGGGGCTACCTACGAGCAGTACTTC
14 | TRBD1 | few | TRBJ1-1 | TRBV12-3/TRBV12-4 | CASTWTGEGTEAFF | TGTGCCAGCACCTGGACAGGGGAAGGGACTGAAGCTTTCTTT
12 | - | few | TRBJ1-1 | TRBV12-3/TRBV12-4 | CASSLSSTGWIF | TGTGCCAGCAGTTTAAGTTCGACGGGTTGGATCTTT
13 | TRBD2 | few | TRBJ2-1 | TRBV7-9 | CASSVGTTDGQFF | TGTGCCAGCAGCGTAGGGACTACAGACGGGCAGTTCTTC
14 | - | few | TRBJ2-7 | TRBV29-1 | CSVSSGALIGEQYF | TGCAGCGTTTCATCAGGGGCCCTCATAGGGGAGCAGTACTTC
13 | TRBD2 | few | TRBJ2-3 | TRBV28 | CATGLAATDTQYF | TGTGCCACCGGACTAGCCGCGACAGATACGCAGTATTTT
20 | TRBD2 | - | TRBJ2-1 | TRBV20-1 | CSARIRTSGPYFSSYNEQFF | TGCAGTGCTAGAATCCGGACTAGCGGGCCTTACTTCAGCTCCTACAATGAGCAGTTCTTC
12 | - | few | TRBJ1-1 | TRBV20-1 | CSASWTNTEAFF | TGCAGTGCTAGCTGGACGAACACTGAAGCTTTCTTT
16 | TRBD1 | many | TRBJ2-6 | TRBV14 | CASRRTGGYGANVLTF | TGTGCCAGCAGACGAACAGGGGGGTACGGGGCCAACGTCCTGACTTTC
16 | - | few | TRBJ1-1 | TRBV5-1 | CASSLFDQGGIEEAFF | TGCGCCAGCAGCTTGTTCGATCAGGGTGGGATAGAGGAAGCTTTCTTT
11 | - | - | TRBJ2-7 | TRBV12-3/TRBV12-4 | CASGQSYEQYF | TGTGCCAGCGGGCAGTCCTACGAGCAGTACTTC
13 | - | few | TRBJ2-1 | TRBV24-1 | CATSDFPNNEQFF | TGTGCCACCAGTGATTTCCCCAACAATGAGCAGTTCTTC
14 | - | many | TRBJ2-2 | TRBV29-1 | CSVEKSRQTGELFF | TGCAGCGTTGAAAAGTCTCGGCAGACCGGGGAGCTGTTTTTT
15 | TRBD1 | few | TRBJ1-1 | TRBV11-2 | CASSFPTGGITEAFF | TGTGCCAGCAGCTTTCCCACAGGGGGCATAACTGAAGCTTTCTTT
13 | TRBD2 | few | TRBJ2-1 | TRBV29-1 | CSVEDLGSGVQFF | TGCAGCGTTGAAGATTTAGGTAGCGGGGTGCAGTTCTTC
14 | - | few | TRBJ2-7 | TRBV4-3 | CASSPGFGSYEQYF | TGCGCCAGCAGCCCCGGTTTCGGCTCCTACGAGCAGTACTTC
15 | - | - | TRBJ2-7 | TRBV5-1 | CASSFGEGHPYEQYF | TGCGCCAGCAGCTTCGGCGAGGGACACCCCTACGAGCAGTACTTC
16 | - | few | TRBJ2-2 | TRBV7-6 | CASSLAGGQNTGELFF | TGTGCCAGCAGCTTAGCGGGGGGCCAGAACACCGGGGAGCTGTTTTTT
15 | - | few | TRBJ2-2 | TRBV2 | CASIREEPTGGELFF | TGTGCCAGCATTAGGGAGGAGCCTACGGGCGGGGAGCTGTTTTTT
12 | - | - | TRBJ2-1 | TRBV7-9 | CASSRDSGEQFF | TGTGCCAGCAGCAGGGACTCAGGGGAGCAGTTCTTC
13 | - | once | TRBJ2-7 | TRBV7-9 | CASSTGVTYEQYF | TGTGCCAGCAGTACCGGTGTGACCTACGAGCAGTACTTC
17 | - | few | TRBJ2-3 | TRBV7-2 | CASSRMMGRAIPDTQYF | TGTGCCAGCAGCCGTATGATGGGCAGGGCAATCCCAGATACGCAGTATTTT
14 | TRBD1 | few | TRBJ2-7 | TRBV7-3 | CASSIQGERGEQYF | TGTGCCAGCAGCATACAGGGGGAACGTGGCGAGCAGTACTTC
16 | TRBD2 | few | TRBJ2-1 | TRBV29-1 | CSVEPSTSGIYNEQFF | TGCAGCGTTGAACCATCGACTAGCGGGATATACAATGAGCAGTTCTTC
14 | - | few | TRBJ2-5 | TRBV13 | CASSLWVLRETQYF | TGTGCCAGCAGCTTGTGGGTTCTGAGAGAGACCCAGTACTTC
15 | - | many | TRBJ2-6 | TRBV9 | CASSVGGSGANVLTF | TGTGCCAGCAGCGTAGGGGGTTCTGGGGCCAACGTCCTGACTTTC